Here is one TCR beta chain with its context. The repertoire was sequenced with immunoSEQ multiplex PCR; TCRdb's copy has only in-frame clones and lacks some. The sample shows 65,000 to 70,000 clones, around 82% of them seen only once. Time point: baseline, week 1 (first vaccination visit). Treatment: pre-vaccination baseline after standard-of-care therapy. The V end lost 3 bases, the J end lost 7 bases, and 16 bases lay between the germline ends. The germline V gene encodes CDR1 KGHSH and CDR2 LQKENI. The CDR3 covers 14 residues. The data are from a study of a mutant IDH1 vaccine in newly diagnosed glioma.

The V gene is TRBV18, the J gene TRBJ2-7; TRBD1 might be the D (6 bases). The receptor comes from a woman aged 18-29 years with glioma. Some clones in this sample may be carry-over from other donors' samples. This sample comprised peripheral blood mononuclear cells (PBMCs), obtained from a glioma patient treated with radiotherapy, temozolomide or both. CDR3 in amino acids: CASSPEPDSLEQYF. The CDR3 DNA is TGTGCCAGCTCACCGGAACCGGACAGTCTGGAGCAGTACTTC.